This T cell receptor beta chain was sequenced during a study of cytomegalovirus exposure and HLA in healthy donors. Findings and caveats of the study: Researchers reported in a later analysis that a missense DCLRE1C variant was tied to TCR beta V- and J-gene trimming. Overall, about 160 TCR beta chains were annotated as cytomegalovirus-associated. Based on reports, TCR beta sequences accurately predicted HLA-A and HLA-B alleles for most subjects.

As for the donors, each was a healthy bone marrow donor. As concerns this clone: The antigen is unknown.

Amplification used 60 Vbeta primers and 13 Jbeta primers. Method: immunoSEQ multiplex PCR; TCRdb's copy keeps in-frame clones and lacks some. The table includes fewer than 140,000 clones, about two thirds detected once. This CDR3 is 16 amino acids long. V shed 0 bases and J 4 bases; nucleotides not matched to a gene: 7. Germline V gives CDR1 LNHNV, CDR2 YYDKDF (reference sequence). Sequencing was done on a sample of PBMCs. The source of this sequence is a female donor in good health and CMV-seronegative. V is TRBV15 and J is TRBJ2-7, with TRBD2 matching over 9 bases. The CDR3 here is CATSRDLGGRGYEQYF. The CDR3 DNA follows: TGTGCCACCAGCAGAGATCTCGGCGGGAGGGGTTACGAGCAGTACTTC. The full variable domain, rest sourced from reference TRBV15 and TRBJ2-7, is DAMVIQNPRYQVTQFGKPVTLSCSQTLNHNVMYWYQQKSSQAPKLLFHYYDKDFNNEADTPDNFQSRRPNTSFCFLDIRSPGLGDTAMYLCATSRDLGGRGYEQYFGPGTRLTVT.